This T cell receptor beta chain came from a study of regulatory T cells in long-lasting Graves disease. This clonotype was detected many times. Regarding time point: newly diagnosed GD, antithyroid drugs for less than 3 months. The authors made the TCR library using RNA they extracted from PBMCs. Library construction for TCR beta used iRepertoire HTBI primers and Arm-PCR of CDR3 regions. TCRdb independently ran MiXCR on the multiplex PCR reads; one entry per CDR3 protein. The data show about 360,000 distinct CDR3 sequences, roughly 16% seen once. This sample was also put to use in a study of T cells in Graves' hyperthyroidism and ophthalmopathy. In that study: HTBI primers were employed in a first-round RT-PCR of the TCR CDR3.

This specimen was peripheral blood mononuclear cells (PBMCs), taken at new diagnosis, from a patient treated with antithyroid drugs. The receptor comes from a woman aged 18-29 years with Graves disease.

DNA of the CDR3: TGTGCCAGCAGTTTATCCGGGGACTGGAACTATGGCTACACCTTC. Residues: CASSLSGDWNYGYTF. The gene calls are TRBV12-3 or TRBV12-4 and TRBJ1-2; a possible D gene is TRBD1 (5 bases). Trimming stripped 2 bases from V and 2 bases from J, with 12 bases between. The CDR3 consists of 15 residues.